This entry lists 16 T cell receptor beta chains sequenced from one sample in a study of preoperative IRX-2 immunotherapy in early breast cancer. TCRdb keeps only in-frame clones here, not all; method: immunoSEQ multiplex PCR. The sample has about 23,000 clones, about 95% seen once. Treatment: preoperative locoregional IRX-2 cytokine immunotherapy. The sample here was tumor tissue, taken after IRX-2 immunotherapy. Receptors originate from a human donor with breast cancer.

J is TRBJ2-7 and V is TRBV5-1, with 9 bases identical to TRBD2. Germline CDR1 reads SGHRS; CDR2 reads YFSETQ. J lost 5 bases, V lost 2 bases, and 5 bases had no gene match. The CDR3 is 14 amino acids. The CDR3, as DNA: TGCGCCAGCAGCTTCGCGGGGGGGTCGAACGAGCAGTACTTC. The encoded protein is CASSFAGGSNEQYF.

A note on this clone: One end of the junction fails to match germline, which may point to a read error. V and J are TRBV7-7 and TRBJ2-5, with 7 bases aligning to TRBD2. The germline CDR1 and CDR2 sequences are SSHAT and FNYEAQ (reference sequence). This CDR3 is built from 15 residues. This chain's CDR3 is CASSSRLAGRETQYF. Here the CDR3 DNA reads TGTGCTAGCAGCTCCCGACTAGCCGGGCGAGAGACCCAGTACTTC.

This sequence joins TRBV7-2 and TRBJ1-2; possible D gene TRBD1, 6 bases. Germline V lookup: CDR1 SGHTA, CDR2 FQGNSA. This CDR3 contains 15 residues. The V end lost 5 bases, the J end lost 2 bases, and 15 bases lay between the germline ends. Here the CDR3 reads CASSGWDTQNYGYTF. CDR3 coding DNA: TGTGCCAGCAGCGGCTGGGACACCCAGAACTATGGCTACACCTTC.

This clone turned up a few times. This rearrangement joins TRBV27 to TRBJ2-1, with a tentative D call TRBD2 (5 bases). CDR1 is MNHEY and CDR2 is SMNVEV in the germline V gene (reference sequence). Trimming cost V 8 bases and J 5 bases, with 16 bases left between them. This CDR3 has 14 amino acids. This CDR3 reads CASRLGPSNNEQFF. CDR3 nucleotides: TGTGCCAGCCGATTAGGCCCTAGCAACAATGAGCAGTTCTTC.

This chain joins TRBV9 and TRBJ2-1; no clear D. Germline lookup yields CDR1 SGDLS and CDR2 YYNGEE. This CDR3 comprises 15 residues. V was shortened by 0 bases and J by 4 bases, with 11 bases between the two germline ends. CDR3 residues: CASSVGDFNYNEQFF. CDR3 sequence (DNA): TGTGCCAGCAGCGTAGGTGACTTTAATTACAATGAGCAGTTCTTC.

This chain links TRBV7-6 with TRBJ1-1; TRBD1 aligns across 7 bases. Germline V gene data show CDR1 as SGHVS and CDR2 as FNYEAQ. With V trimmed by 1 base and J by 4 bases, 12 bases remained unmatched. The CDR3 sequence is 17 residues long. The CDR3 is CASSLEGGVKLGTEAFF. For the CDR3, the DNA is TGTGCCAGCAGCTTAGAAGGGGGCGTGAAGCTGGGCACTGAAGCTTTCTTT.

This clone was picked up one time. This sequence joins TRBV7-9 and TRBJ1-6; D is undetermined. CDR3 length: 15 amino acids. Per the germline V gene, CDR1 is SEHNR and CDR2 is FQNEAQ (reference sequence). With 4 bases removed from V and 7 bases from J, the gap between germline ends came to 14 bases. As DNA, the CDR3 is TGTGCCAGCAGCTACCCGCGGACGGGAAATTCACCCCTCCACTTT. Amino acids: CASSYPRTGNSPLHF.

The V gene is TRBV15, the J gene TRBJ1-3; D is unclear. CDR1 LNHNV and CDR2 YYDKDF come from the germline V gene (reference sequence). The CDR3 length is 13 residues. Trimming cost V 0 bases and J 5 bases, with 5 bases left between them. The DNA for the CDR3 is TGTGCCACCAGCAGAGAGGATCGAAACACCATATATTTT. Amino acids: CATSREDRNTIYF.

The J gene is TRBJ2-7, the V gene TRBV7-8, with 7 positions matching TRBD1. With 1 base clipped from V and 2 bases from J, the junction kept 2 bases outside the gene matches. Germline V CDR1 and CDR2: SGHVS, FQNEAQ. The CDR3 runs 14 residues. CDR3 protein: CASSLETGAYEQYF. CDR3 sequence (DNA): TGTGCCAGCAGCTTAGAAACAGGGGCCTACGAGCAGTACTTC.

This clone appeared a few times. The V call is TRBV27, the J call TRBJ1-1; no firm D call. V lost 3 bases and J lost 0, with 8 bases in between. Germline V gives CDR1 MNHEY, CDR2 SMNVEV (reference sequence). The CDR3 runs 14 residues. CDR3 DNA sequence: TGTGCCAGCAGTTTGCGGGCCGTGAACACTGAAGCTTTCTTT. Amino acid sequence: CASSLRAVNTEAFF.

The chain employs TRBV13 and TRBJ2-5; 8 bases match TRBD2. The CDR3 consists of 13 residues. V shed 10 bases, J shed 5 bases, and the junction held 9 bases outside the gene matches. Germline CDR1 and CDR2: PRHDT and FYEKMQ (reference sequence). The CDR3 here is CATPGGPGETQYF. The CDR3, as DNA: TGTGCCACCCCGGGGGGGCCAGGGGAGACCCAGTACTTC.

This rearrangement joins TRBV7-6 to TRBJ2-1; weak D call: TRBD2 (5 bases). This CDR3 region has 13 residues. Germline CDR1 SGHVS, CDR2 FNYEAQ. V lost 1 base to trimming and J lost 7 bases, with 8 bases between them. The CDR3 region has the DNA TGTGCCAGCAGCTTAGGGCCGGGAAATGAGCAGTTCTTC. It specifies CASSLGPGNEQFF.

J is TRBJ2-3 and V is TRBV11-2, with TRBD2 matching 8 bases. The CDR3 totals 17 residues. CDR1 is SGHAT and CDR2 is FQNNGV in the germline V gene. V was pared by 3 bases and J by 2 bases, with 10 bases of the junction left unmatched. The CDR3 reads CASSFRRVAGNTDTQYF. DNA for the CDR3: TGTGCCAGCAGCTTCAGGCGAGTAGCGGGAAACACAGATACGCAGTATTTT.

The chain employs TRBV7-8 and TRBJ1-5; TRBD1 matches 9 bases. The CDR3 is 13 amino acids. Unmatched junction bases numbered 2, after V lost 5 bases and J lost 6 bases. The germline V gene has CDR1 SGHVS and CDR2 FQNEAQ. CDR3 in amino acids: CASSPDRGQPQHF. The CDR3 nucleotides are TGTGCCAGCAGCCCGGACAGGGGTCAGCCCCAGCATTTT.

The chain links TRBV2 to TRBJ2-3; 8 positions agree with TRBD1. Per the germline V gene, CDR1 is SNHLY and CDR2 is FYNNEI. V lost 4 bases to trimming and J lost 1 base; unmatched junction nucleotides: 1. This CDR3 comprises 14 residues. The CDR3 bases are TGTGCCAGCAGTGTGGGACAGGGCACAGATACGCAGTATTTT. Translation gives CASSVGQGTDTQYF.

This rearrangement joins TRBV7-3 to TRBJ2-3; D not certain. The CDR3 covers 13 residues. The V and J ends lost 4 bases and 3 bases respectively, with 8 bases between them. CDR1 is SGHTA and CDR2 is FQGTGA in the germline V gene. CDR3 bases: TGTGCCAGCAGCTCACCTCTGACAGATACGCAGTATTTT. Translating it yields CASSSPLTDTQYF.